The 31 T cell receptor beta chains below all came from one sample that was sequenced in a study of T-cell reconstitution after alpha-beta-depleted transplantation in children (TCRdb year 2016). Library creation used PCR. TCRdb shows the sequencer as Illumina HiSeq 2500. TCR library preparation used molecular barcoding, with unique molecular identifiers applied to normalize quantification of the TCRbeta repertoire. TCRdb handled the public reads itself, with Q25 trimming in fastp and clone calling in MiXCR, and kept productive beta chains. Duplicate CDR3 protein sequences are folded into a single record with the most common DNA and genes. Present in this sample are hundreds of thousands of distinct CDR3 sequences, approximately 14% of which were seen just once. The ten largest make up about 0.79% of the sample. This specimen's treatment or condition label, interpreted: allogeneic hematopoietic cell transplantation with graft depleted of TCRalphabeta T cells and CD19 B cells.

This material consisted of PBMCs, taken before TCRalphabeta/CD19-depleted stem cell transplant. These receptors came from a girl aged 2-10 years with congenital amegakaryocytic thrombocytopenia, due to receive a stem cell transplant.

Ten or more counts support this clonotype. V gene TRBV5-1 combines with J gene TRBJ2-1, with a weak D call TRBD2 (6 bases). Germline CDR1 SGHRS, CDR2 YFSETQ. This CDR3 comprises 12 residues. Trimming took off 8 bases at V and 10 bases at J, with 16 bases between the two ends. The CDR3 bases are TGCGCCAGTACCTCTGGGGCGGGGGAGCAGTTCTTC. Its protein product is CASTSGAGEQFF.

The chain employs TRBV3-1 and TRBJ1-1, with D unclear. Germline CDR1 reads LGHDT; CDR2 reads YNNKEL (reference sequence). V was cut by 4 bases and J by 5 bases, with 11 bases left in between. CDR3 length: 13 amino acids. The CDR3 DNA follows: TGTGCCAGCAGCCGGGTCGGGAAGACTGAAGCTTTCTTT. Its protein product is CASSRVGKTEAFF.

Here the CDR3 DNA reads TGTGCCAGCAGCTCACTTCACCGCTCCGAGACCCAGTACTTC. It specifies CASSSLHRSETQYF. The chain couples TRBV5-6 to TRBJ2-5; D is uncertain. Germline CDR1 SGHDT, CDR2 YYEEEE. Trimming cost V 3 bases and J 5 bases, with 14 bases left between them. The CDR3 has 14 residues.

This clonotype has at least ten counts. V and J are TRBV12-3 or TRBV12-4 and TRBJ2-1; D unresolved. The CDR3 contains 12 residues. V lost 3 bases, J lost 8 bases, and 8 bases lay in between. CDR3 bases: TGTGCCAGCAGTTTTACGGGCTATGAGCAGTTCTTC. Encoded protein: CASSFTGYEQFF.

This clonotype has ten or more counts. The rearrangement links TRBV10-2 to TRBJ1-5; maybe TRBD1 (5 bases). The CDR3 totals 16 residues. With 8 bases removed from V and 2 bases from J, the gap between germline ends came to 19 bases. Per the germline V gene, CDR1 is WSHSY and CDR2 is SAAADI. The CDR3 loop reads CASRGAGGEGNQPQHF. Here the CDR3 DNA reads TGCGCCAGCCGAGGAGCAGGAGGGGAGGGCAATCAGCCCCAGCATTTT.

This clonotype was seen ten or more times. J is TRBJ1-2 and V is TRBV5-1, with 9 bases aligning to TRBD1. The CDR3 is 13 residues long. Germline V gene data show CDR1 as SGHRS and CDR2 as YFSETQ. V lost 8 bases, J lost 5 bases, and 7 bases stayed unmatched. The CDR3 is CASDPGQGYGYTF. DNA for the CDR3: TGCGCCAGTGATCCGGGACAGGGTTATGGCTACACCTTC.

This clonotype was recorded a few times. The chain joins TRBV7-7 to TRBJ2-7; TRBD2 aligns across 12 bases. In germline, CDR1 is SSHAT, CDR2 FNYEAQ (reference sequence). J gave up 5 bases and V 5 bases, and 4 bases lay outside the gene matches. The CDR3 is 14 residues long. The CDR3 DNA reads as TGTGCCAGCAGCCCTAGCGGGAGGGCCAACGAGCAGTACTTC. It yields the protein CASSPSGRANEQYF. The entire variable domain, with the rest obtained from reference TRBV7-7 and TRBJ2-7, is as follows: GAGVSQSPRYKVTKRGQDVTLRCDPISSHATLYWYQQALGQGPEFLTYFNYEAQPDKSGLPSDRFSAERPEGSISTLTIQRTEQRDSAMYRCASSPSGRANEQYFGPGTRLTVT.

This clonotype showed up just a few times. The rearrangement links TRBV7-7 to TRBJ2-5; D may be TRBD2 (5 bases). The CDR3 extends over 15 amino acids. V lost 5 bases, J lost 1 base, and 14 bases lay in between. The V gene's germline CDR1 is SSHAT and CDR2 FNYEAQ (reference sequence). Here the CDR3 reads CASSDYPVGQETQYF. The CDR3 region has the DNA TGTGCCAGCAGCGACTACCCTGTTGGCCAAGAGACCCAGTACTTC.

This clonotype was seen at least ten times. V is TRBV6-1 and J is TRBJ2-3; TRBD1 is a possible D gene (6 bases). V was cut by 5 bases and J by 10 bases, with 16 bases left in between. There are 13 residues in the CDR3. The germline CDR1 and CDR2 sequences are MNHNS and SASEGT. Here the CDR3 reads CASSTNRDGAQYF. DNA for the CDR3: TGTGCCAGCAGTACAAACAGGGACGGCGCGCAGTATTTT.

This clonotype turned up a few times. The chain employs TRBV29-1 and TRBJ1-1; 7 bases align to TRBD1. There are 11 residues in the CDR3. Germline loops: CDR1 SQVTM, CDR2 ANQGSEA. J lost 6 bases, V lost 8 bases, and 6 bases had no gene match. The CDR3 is CSTTGASEAFF. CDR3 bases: TGCAGCACCACAGGGGCATCTGAAGCTTTCTTT.

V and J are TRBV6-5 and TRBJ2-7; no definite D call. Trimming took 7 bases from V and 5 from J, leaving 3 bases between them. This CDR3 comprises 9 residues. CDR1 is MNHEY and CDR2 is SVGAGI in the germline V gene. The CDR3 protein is CASIDEQYF. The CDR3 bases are TGTGCCAGCATCGACGAGCAGTACTTC.

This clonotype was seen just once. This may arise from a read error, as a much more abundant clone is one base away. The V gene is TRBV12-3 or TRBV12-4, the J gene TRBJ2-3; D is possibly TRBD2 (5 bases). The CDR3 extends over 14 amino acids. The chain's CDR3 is CASSLYGGTDAQYF. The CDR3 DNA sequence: TGTGCCAGCAGTTTATATGGAGGCACAGATGCGCAGTATTTT.

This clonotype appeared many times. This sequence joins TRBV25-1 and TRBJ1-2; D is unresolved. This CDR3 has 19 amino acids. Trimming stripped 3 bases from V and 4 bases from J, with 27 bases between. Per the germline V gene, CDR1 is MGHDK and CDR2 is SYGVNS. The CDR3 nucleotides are TGTGCCAGCAGTGATGGGTTTTTGGGCGAGACGGTATGGAGCTATGGCTACACCTTC. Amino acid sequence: CASSDGFLGETVWSYGYTF.

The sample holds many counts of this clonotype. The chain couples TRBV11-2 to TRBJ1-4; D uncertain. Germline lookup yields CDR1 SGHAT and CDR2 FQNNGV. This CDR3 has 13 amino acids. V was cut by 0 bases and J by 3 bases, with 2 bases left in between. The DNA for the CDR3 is TGTGCCAGCAGCTTAGAGCCTAATGAAAAACTGTTTTTT. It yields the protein CASSLEPNEKLFF.

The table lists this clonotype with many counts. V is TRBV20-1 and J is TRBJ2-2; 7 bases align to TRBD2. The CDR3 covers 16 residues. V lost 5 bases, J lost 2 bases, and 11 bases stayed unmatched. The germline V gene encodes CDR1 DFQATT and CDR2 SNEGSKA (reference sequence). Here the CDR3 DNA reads TGCAGTGCTCCTTCCTGGCGGGAGAACAACACCGGGGAGCTGTTTTTT. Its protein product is CSAPSWRENNTGELFF.

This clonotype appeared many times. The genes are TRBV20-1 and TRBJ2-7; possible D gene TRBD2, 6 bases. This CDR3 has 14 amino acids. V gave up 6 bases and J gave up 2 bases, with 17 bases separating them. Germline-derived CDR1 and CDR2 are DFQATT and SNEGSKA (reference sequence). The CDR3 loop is CSASMGGDPYEQYF. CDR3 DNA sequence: TGCAGTGCCTCAATGGGGGGAGACCCCTACGAGCAGTACTTC.

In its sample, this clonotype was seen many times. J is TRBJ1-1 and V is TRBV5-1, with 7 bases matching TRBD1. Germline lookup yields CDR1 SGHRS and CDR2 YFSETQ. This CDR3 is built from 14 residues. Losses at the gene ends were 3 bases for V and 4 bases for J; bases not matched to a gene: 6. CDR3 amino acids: CASSSSGGSTEAFF. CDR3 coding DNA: TGCGCCAGCAGCTCCTCAGGGGGGTCCACTGAAGCTTTCTTT.

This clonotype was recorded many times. The CDR3 sequence is CASSLASLGTGSGELFF. As DNA, the CDR3 is TGTGCCAGCAGCTTGGCCAGTCTCGGTACAGGGTCCGGGGAGCTGTTTTTT. The chain joins TRBV5-5 to TRBJ2-2; a weak D match, TRBD1 (6 bases). Germline-derived CDR1 and CDR2 are SGHKS and YYEKEE (reference sequence). Trimming removed 0 bases at V and 6 bases at J, with 18 bases between. The CDR3 covers 17 residues.

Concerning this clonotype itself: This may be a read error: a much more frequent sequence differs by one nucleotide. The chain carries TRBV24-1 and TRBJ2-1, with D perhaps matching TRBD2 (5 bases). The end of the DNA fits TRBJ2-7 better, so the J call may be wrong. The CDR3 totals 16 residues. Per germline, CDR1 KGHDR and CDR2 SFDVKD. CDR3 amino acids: CATSDSGLGGYNEQYF. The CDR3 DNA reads TGTGCCACCAGTGATTCGGGGTTGGGCGGCTACAATGAGCAGTACTTC.

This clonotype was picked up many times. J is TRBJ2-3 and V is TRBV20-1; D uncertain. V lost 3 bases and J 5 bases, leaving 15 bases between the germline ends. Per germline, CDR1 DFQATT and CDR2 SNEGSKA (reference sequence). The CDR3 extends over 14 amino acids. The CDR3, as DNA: TGCAGTGCTAGGGCAGGCGTTTCAGTAGATACGCAGTATTTT. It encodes CSARAGVSVDTQYF.

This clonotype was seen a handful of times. CDR3 nucleotides: TGTGCCAGCTCACCGTCAGGGTGGAACACTGAAGCTTTCTTT. As protein: CASSPSGWNTEAFF. This sequence joins TRBV18 and TRBJ1-1; a weak D match, TRBD1 (5 bases). The CDR3 totals 14 residues. V was pared by 3 bases and J by 1 base, with 9 bases between. From germline, CDR1 is KGHSH and CDR2 LQKENI.

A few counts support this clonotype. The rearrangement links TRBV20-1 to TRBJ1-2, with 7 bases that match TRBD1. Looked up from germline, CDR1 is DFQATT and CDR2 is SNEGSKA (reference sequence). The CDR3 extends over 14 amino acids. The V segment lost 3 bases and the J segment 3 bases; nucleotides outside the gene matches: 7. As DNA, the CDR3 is TGCAGTGCTAGCAAGGGGGCAACGGACTATGGCTACACCTTC. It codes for CSASKGATDYGYTF.

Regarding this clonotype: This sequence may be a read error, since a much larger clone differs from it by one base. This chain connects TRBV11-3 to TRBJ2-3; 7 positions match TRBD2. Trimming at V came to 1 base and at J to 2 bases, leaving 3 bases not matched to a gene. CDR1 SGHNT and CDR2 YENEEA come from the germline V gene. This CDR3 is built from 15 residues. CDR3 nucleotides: TGTGCCAGCAGCTTAGGCGGGAGCATCACAGATACGCAGTATTTT. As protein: CASSLGGSITDTQYF.

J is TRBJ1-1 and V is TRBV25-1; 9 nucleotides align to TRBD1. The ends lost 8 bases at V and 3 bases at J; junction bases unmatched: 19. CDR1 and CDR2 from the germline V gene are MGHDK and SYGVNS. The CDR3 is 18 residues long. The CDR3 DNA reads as TGTGCCAGCGTCCCGGGACAGGGCGCGGGGCCGGTGGACACTGAAGCTTTCTTT. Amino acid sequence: CASVPGQGAGPVDTEAFF.

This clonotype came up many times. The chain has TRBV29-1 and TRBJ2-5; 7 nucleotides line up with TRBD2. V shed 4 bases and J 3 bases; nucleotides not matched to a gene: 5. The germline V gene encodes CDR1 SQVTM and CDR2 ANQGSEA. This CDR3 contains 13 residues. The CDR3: CSVGDYRKETQYF. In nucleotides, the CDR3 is TGCAGCGTTGGGGACTACCGTAAAGAGACCCAGTACTTC.

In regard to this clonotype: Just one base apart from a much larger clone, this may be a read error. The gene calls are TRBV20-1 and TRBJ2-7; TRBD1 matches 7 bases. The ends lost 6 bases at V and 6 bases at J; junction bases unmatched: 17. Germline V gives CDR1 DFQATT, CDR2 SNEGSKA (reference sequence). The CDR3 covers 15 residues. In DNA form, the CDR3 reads TGCAGTGCATCTTCCGGGACAGACGTTCCCTCCGAGCAGTACTTC. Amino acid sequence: CSASSGTDVPSEQYF.

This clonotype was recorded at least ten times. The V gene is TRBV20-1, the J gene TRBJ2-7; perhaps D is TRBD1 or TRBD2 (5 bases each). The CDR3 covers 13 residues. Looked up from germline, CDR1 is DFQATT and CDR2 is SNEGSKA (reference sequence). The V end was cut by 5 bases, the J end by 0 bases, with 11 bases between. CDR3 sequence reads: CSAAGTNSYEQYF. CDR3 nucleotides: TGCAGTGCTGCCGGGACCAACTCCTACGAGCAGTACTTC.

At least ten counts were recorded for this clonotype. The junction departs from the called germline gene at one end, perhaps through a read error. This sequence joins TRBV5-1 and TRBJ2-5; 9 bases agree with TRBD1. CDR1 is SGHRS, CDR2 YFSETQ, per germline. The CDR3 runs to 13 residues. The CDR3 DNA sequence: TGTGCCAGCAGCTGGACAGGGGAAGAGACCCAGTACTTC. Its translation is CASSWTGEETQYF.

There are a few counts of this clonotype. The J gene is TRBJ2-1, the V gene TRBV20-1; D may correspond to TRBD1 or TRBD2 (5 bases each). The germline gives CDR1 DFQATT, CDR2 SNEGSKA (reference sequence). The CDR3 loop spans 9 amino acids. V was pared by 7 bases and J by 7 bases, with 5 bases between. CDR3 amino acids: CSGGNEQFF. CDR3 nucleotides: TGCAGTGGGGGGAATGAGCAGTTCTTC.

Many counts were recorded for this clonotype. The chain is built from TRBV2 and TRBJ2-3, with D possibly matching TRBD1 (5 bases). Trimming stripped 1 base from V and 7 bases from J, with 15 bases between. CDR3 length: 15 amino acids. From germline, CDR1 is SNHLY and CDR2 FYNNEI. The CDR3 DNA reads TGTGCCAGCAGTGAAGGGCAGGGTATTGCATATACGCAGTATTTT. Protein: CASSEGQGIAYTQYF.

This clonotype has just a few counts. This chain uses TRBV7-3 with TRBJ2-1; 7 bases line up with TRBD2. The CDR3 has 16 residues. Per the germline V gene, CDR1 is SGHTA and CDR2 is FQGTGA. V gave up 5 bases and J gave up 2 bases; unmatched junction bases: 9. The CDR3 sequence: CASSPAGGSAYNEQFF. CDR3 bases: TGTGCCAGCAGCCCCGCTGGCGGGAGCGCCTACAATGAGCAGTTCTTC.